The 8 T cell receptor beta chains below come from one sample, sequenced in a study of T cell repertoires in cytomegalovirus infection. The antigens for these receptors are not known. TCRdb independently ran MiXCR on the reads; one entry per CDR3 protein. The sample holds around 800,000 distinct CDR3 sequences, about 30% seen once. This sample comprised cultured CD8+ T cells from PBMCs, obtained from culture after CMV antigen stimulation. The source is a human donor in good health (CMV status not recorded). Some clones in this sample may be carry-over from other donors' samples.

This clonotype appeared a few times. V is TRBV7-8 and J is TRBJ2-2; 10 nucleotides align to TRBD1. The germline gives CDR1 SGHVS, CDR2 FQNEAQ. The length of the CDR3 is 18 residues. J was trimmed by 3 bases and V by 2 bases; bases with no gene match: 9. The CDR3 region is CASSLFPFGTGDTGELFF. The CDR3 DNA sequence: TGTGCCAGCAGCTTATTCCCCTTTGGGACAGGGGACACCGGGGAGCTGTTTTTT.

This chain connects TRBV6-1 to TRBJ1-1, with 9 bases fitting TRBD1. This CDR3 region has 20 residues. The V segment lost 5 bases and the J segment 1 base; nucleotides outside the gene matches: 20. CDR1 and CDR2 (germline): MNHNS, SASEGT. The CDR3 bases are TGTGCCAGCAGTCCTCACGGGACAGGGTTCGTAAGTCAAGGGAACACTGAAGCTTTCTTT. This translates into CASSPHGTGFVSQGNTEAFF.

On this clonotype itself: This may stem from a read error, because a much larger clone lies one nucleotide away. The CDR3 here is CASSVGNTQYF. CDR3 coding DNA: TGTGCCAGCAGCGTAGGGAATACGCAGTATTTT. The V and J genes are TRBV9 and TRBJ2-3; D not certain. Trimming removed 0 bases at V and 7 bases at J, with 3 bases between. Germline V lookup: CDR1 SGDLS, CDR2 YYNGEE. CDR3 length: 11 amino acids.

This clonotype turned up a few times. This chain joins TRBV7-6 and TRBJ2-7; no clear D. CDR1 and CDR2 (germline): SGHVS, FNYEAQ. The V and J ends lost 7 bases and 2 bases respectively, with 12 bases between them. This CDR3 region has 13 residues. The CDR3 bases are TGTGCCAGCACCCCGCAGGATACCTACGAGCAGTACTTC. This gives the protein CASTPQDTYEQYF. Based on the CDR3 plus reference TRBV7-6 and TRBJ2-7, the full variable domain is GAGVSQSPRYKVTKRGQDVALRCDPISGHVSLYWYRQALGQGPEFLTYFNYEAQQDKSGLPNDRFSAERPEGSISTLTIQRTEQRDSAMYRCASTPQDTYEQYFGPGTRLTVT.

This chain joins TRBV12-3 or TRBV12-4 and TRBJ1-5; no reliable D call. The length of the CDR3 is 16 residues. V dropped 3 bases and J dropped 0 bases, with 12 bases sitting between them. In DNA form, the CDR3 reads TGTGCCAGCAGTTTTTGGGCAGGTGATAGCAATCAGCCCCAGCATTTT. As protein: CASSFWAGDSNQPQHF.

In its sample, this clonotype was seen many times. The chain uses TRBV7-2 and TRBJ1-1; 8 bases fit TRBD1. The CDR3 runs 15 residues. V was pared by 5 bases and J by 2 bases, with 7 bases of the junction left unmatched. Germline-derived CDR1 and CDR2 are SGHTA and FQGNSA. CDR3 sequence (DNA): TGTGCCAGCAGCACCCGGACAGGGATTAACACTGAAGCTTTCTTT. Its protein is CASSTRTGINTEAFF. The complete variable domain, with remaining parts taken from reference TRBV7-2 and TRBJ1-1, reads GAGVSQSPSNKVTEKGKDVELRCDPISGHTALYWYRQSLGQGLEFLIYFQGNSAPDKSGLPSDRFSAERTGGSVSTLTIQRTQQEDSAVYLCASSTRTGINTEAFFGQGTRLTVV.

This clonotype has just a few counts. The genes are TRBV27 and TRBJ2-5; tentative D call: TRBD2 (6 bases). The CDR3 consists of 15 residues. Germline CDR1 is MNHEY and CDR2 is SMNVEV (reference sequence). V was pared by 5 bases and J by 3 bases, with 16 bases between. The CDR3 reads CASSQMRDWEETQYF. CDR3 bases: TGTGCCAGCAGTCAAATGAGGGACTGGGAAGAGACCCAGTACTTC.

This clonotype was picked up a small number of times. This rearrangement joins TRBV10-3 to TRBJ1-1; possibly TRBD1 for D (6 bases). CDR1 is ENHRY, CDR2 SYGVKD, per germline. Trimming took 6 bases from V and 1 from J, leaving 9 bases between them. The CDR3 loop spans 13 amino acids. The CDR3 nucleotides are TGTGCCATCAGATCGGACAGGAACACTGAAGCTTTCTTT. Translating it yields CAIRSDRNTEAFF.